This is a list of T cell receptor beta chains from one sample in a study of T cells after yellow fever vaccination. One entry per CDR3 protein, called by TCRdb with MiXCR from the 5' RACE reads. The data show about 580,000 distinct CDR3 sequences, less than 20% seen once. Sequenced here: PBMCs, sampled 5 to 6 days after the first yellow fever vaccination. The receptors come from a man between 18 and 29 years old who received the YFV17D yellow fever vaccine. Both conserved end residues are part of each CDR3. D genes are given only for firm matches. Clone size, where shown, is once, few, many, or a class for clones that have expanded.

J gene: TRBJ2-5; D gene: TRBD1; V gene: TRBV7-3; clone size: -; CDR3 DNA: TGTGCCAGCAGCTTAGGGACAGGAGAGACCCAGTACTTC; CDR3 protein: CASSLGTGETQYF
J gene: TRBJ2-3; D gene: -; V gene: TRBV7-6; clone size: few; CDR3 DNA: TGTGCCAGCAGCTTAGGACTCCGAGGGGGGACAGATACGCAGTATTTT; CDR3 protein: CASSLGLRGGTDTQYF
J gene: TRBJ2-1; D gene: -; V gene: TRBV15; clone size: many; CDR3 DNA: TGTGCCACCAGCAGCGGGACCTCCGGCTCCTACAATGAGCAGTTCTTC; CDR3 protein: CATSSGTSGSYNEQFF
J gene: TRBJ2-1; D gene: -; V gene: TRBV4-1; clone size: few; CDR3 DNA: TGCGCCAGCAGCAGGGACTGGGACAATGAGCAGTTCTTC; CDR3 protein: CASSRDWDNEQFF
J gene: TRBJ1-1; D gene: TRBD1; V gene: TRBV28; clone size: -; CDR3 DNA: TGTGCCAGCAGTCCGCGACAGGGTCACACTGAAGCTTTCTTT; CDR3 protein: CASSPRQGHTEAFF
J gene: TRBJ2-7; D gene: -; V gene: TRBV7-9; clone size: few; CDR3 DNA: TGTGCCAGCAGCTTAGATTCTCGGGAGCAGTACTTC; CDR3 protein: CASSLDSREQYF
J gene: TRBJ2-7; D gene: -; V gene: TRBV27; clone size: few; CDR3 DNA: TGTGCCAGTGCAGGGGAACGCTTCTACGAGCAGTACTTC; CDR3 protein: CASAGERFYEQYF
J gene: TRBJ1-4; D gene: -; V gene: TRBV4-2; clone size: -; CDR3 DNA: TGTGCCAGCAGCCTATCCCGACAGGCGGACGAAAAACTGTTTTTT; CDR3 protein: CASSLSRQADEKLFF
J gene: TRBJ2-5; D gene: -; V gene: TRBV24-1; clone size: few; CDR3 DNA: TGTGCCACCAGTGCGGACAGCGACAGGGAGACCCAGTACTTC; CDR3 protein: CATSADSDRETQYF
J gene: TRBJ2-5; D gene: -; V gene: TRBV7-2; clone size: -; CDR3 DNA: TGTGCCAGCAGCAAAGGACAGTCAAAAGAGACCCAGTACTTC; CDR3 protein: CASSKGQSKETQYF
J gene: TRBJ2-5; D gene: TRBD2; V gene: TRBV7-2; clone size: -; CDR3 DNA: TGTGCCAGCAGCCCGAAACTAGCGGTTAAAGAGACCCAGTACTTC; CDR3 protein: CASSPKLAVKETQYF
J gene: TRBJ2-2; D gene: -; V gene: TRBV6-2/TRBV6-3; clone size: -; CDR3 DNA: TGTGCCAGCAGTCACCCCCTCCTCACCGGGGAGCTGTTTTTT; CDR3 protein: CASSHPLLTGELFF
J gene: TRBJ2-1; D gene: -; V gene: TRBV27; clone size: -; CDR3 DNA: TGTGCCAGCAGTTTGAGCGCCGATGAGCAGTTCTTC; CDR3 protein: CASSLSADEQFF
J gene: TRBJ1-1; D gene: TRBD1; V gene: TRBV5-1; clone size: few; CDR3 DNA: TGCGCCAGCAGCCAACTAAACAGGGGGGACACTGAAGCTTTCTTT; CDR3 protein: CASSQLNRGDTEAFF
J gene: TRBJ1-5; D gene: -; V gene: TRBV6-2/TRBV6-3; clone size: -; CDR3 DNA: TGTGCCAGCAAATCGGCATCCCTTAATCAGCCCCAGCATTTT; CDR3 protein: CASKSASLNQPQHF
J gene: TRBJ1-2; D gene: -; V gene: TRBV5-1; clone size: few; CDR3 DNA: TGCGCCAGCAGCTTTACGGGGGCGCGAGGCTACACCTTC; CDR3 protein: CASSFTGARGYTF
J gene: TRBJ1-5; D gene: -; V gene: TRBV18; clone size: -; CDR3 DNA: TGTGCCAGCTCACTAACAGCGGGCAGCAATCAGCCCCAGCATTTT; CDR3 protein: CASSLTAGSNQPQHF
J gene: TRBJ2-1; D gene: -; V gene: TRBV5-1; clone size: few; CDR3 DNA: TGCGCCAGCAGCGACTACAGGAGCTTATACAATGAGCAGTTCTTC; CDR3 protein: CASSDYRSLYNEQFF
J gene: TRBJ2-7; D gene: -; V gene: TRBV6-5; clone size: few; CDR3 DNA: TGTGCCAGCAGTTACAGGTCCCCGTCACGGGACGAGCAGTACTTC; CDR3 protein: CASSYRSPSRDEQYF
J gene: TRBJ2-5; D gene: TRBD2; V gene: TRBV5-1; clone size: few; CDR3 DNA: TGCGCCAGCAGCGTGACTAGCAGGGAGACCCAGTACTTC; CDR3 protein: CASSVTSRETQYF
J gene: TRBJ2-2; D gene: TRBD2; V gene: TRBV24-1; clone size: -; CDR3 DNA: TGTGCCACCCAAGGACTAGCGGGGACCGGGGAGCTGTTTTTT; CDR3 protein: CATQGLAGTGELFF
J gene: TRBJ1-4; D gene: -; V gene: TRBV12-3/TRBV12-4; clone size: -; CDR3 DNA: TGTGCCAGCAGACGGGACTCCCTGGAAAAACTGTTTTTT; CDR3 protein: CASRRDSLEKLFF
J gene: TRBJ2-5; D gene: TRBD1; V gene: TRBV7-9; clone size: few; CDR3 DNA: TGTGCCAGCAGCTTCCGGGACAGCCTTCTGGACGAGACCCAGTACTTC; CDR3 protein: CASSFRDSLLDETQYF
J gene: TRBJ1-3; D gene: -; V gene: TRBV5-1; clone size: -; CDR3 DNA: TGCGCCAGCTCCATTGGCCTCTCTGGAAACACCATATATTTT; CDR3 protein: CASSIGLSGNTIYF
J gene: TRBJ1-3; D gene: -; V gene: TRBV7-8; clone size: -; CDR3 DNA: TGTGCCAGCAGCTTAACCGTCTTAAGTGGAAACACCATATATTTT; CDR3 protein: CASSLTVLSGNTIYF